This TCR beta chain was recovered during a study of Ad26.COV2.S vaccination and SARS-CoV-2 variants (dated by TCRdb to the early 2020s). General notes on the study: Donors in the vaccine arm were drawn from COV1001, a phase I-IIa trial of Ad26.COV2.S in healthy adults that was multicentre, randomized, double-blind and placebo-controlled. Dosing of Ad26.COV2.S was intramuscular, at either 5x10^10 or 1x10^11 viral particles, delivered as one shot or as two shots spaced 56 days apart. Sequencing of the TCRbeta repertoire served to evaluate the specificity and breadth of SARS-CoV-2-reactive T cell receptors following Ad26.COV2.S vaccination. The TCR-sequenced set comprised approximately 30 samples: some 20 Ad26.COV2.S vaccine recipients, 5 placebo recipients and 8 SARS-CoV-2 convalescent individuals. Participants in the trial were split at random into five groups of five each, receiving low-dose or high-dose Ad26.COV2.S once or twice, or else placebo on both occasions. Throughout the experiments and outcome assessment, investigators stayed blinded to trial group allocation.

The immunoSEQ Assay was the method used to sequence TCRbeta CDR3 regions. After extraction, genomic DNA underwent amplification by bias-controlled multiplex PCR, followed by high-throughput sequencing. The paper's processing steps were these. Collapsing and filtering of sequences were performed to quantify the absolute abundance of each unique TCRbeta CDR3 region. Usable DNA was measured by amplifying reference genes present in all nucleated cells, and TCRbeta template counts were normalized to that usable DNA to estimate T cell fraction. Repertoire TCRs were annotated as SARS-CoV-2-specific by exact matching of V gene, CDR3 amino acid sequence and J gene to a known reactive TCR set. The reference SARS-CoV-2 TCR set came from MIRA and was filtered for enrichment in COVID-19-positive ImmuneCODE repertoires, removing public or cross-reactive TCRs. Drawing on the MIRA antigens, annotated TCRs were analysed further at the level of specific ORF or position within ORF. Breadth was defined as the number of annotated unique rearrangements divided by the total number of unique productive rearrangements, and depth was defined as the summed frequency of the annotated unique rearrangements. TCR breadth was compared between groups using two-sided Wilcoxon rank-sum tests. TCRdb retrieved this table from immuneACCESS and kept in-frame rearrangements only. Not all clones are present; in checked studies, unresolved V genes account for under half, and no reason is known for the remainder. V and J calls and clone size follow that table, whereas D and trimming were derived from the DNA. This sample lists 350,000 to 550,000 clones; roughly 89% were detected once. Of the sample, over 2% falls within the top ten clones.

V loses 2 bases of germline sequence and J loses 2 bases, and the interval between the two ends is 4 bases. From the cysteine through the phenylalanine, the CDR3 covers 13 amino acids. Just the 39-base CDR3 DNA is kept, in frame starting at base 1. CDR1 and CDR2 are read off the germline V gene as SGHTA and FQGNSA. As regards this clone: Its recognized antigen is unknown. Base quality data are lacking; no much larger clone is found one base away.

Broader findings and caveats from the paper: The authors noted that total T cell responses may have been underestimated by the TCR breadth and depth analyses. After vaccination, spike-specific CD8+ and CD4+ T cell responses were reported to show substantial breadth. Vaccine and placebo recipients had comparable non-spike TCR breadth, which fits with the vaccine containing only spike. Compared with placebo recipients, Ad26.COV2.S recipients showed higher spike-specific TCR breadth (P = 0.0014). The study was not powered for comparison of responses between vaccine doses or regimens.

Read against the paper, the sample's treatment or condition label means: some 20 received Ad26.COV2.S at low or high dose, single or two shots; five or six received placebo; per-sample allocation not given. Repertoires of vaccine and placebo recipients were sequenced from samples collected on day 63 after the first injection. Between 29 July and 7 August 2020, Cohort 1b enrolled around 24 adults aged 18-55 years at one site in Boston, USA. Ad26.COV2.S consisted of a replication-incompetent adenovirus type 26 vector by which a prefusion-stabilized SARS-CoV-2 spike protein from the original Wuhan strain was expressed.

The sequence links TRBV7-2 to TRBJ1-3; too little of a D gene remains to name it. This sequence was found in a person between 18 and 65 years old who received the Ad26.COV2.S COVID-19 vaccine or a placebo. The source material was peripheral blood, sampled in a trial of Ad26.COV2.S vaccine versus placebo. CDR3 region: CASSLNAGNTIYF. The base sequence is TGTGCCAGCAGCTTAAACGCTGGAAACACCATATATTTT.